These T cell receptor beta chains were read from a single sample in a study of memory CD4+ T cells and cytomegalovirus serostatus. Sequencing used immunoSEQ multiplex PCR; TCRdb keeps in-frame clones, though not all of them. The sample lists about 42,000 clones, roughly 78% occurring once. The source material was memory CD4+ T cells from blood. The receptors stem from an adult in good health and CMV-seronegative. Each CDR3 is given with its conserved first and last residue. The order of the fields is J gene, clone size, D gene, V gene, CDR3 DNA, CDR3 protein. A D gene is named only where the DNA matches it firmly. Clone size, where shown, is once, few, many, or a class for clones that have expanded.

J gene: TRBJ1-6; clone size: few; D gene: TRBD1; V gene: TRBV19; CDR3 DNA: TGTGCCAGTAGTCCTTGGGACAGAAATTCACCCCTCCACTTT; CDR3 protein: CASSPWDRNSPLHF
J gene: TRBJ1-1; clone size: .; D gene: .; V gene: TRBV5-4; CDR3 DNA: TGTGCCAGCAGCTCACAGGGTAACACTGAAGCTTTCTTT; CDR3 protein: CASSSQGNTEAFF
J gene: TRBJ2-7; clone size: few; D gene: TRBD1; V gene: TRBV28; CDR3 DNA: TGTGCCAGCAGTCCATGGGGGACAGGCATCGTGCAGTACTTC; CDR3 protein: CASSPWGTGIVQYF
J gene: TRBJ1-2; clone size: .; D gene: TRBD1; V gene: TRBV4-3; CDR3 DNA: TGCGCCAGCAGTCAGGACCCACCCGGGACAGGAGACGGCTATGGCTACACCTTC; CDR3 protein: CASSQDPPGTGDGYGYTF
J gene: TRBJ2-5; clone size: .; D gene: TRBD1; V gene: TRBV6-6; CDR3 DNA: TGTGCCAGCAGTCCCACAGGGGGGCCCCAAGAGACCCAGTACTTC; CDR3 protein: CASSPTGGPQETQYF
J gene: TRBJ2-7; clone size: .; D gene: TRBD2; V gene: TRBV5-1; CDR3 DNA: TGCGCCAGCAGCTTGCAAAGCGGGGGTCTCTACGAGCAGTACTTC; CDR3 protein: CASSLQSGGLYEQYF
J gene: TRBJ1-1; clone size: .; D gene: .; V gene: TRBV19; CDR3 DNA: TGTGCCAGTAGCCGATCAACAAACACTGAAGCTTTCTTT; CDR3 protein: CASSRSTNTEAFF
J gene: TRBJ1-2; clone size: .; D gene: TRBD1; V gene: TRBV19; CDR3 DNA: TGTGCCAGTAGTGCAGGACAGGGGATCGCTTATGGCTACACCTTC; CDR3 protein: CASSAGQGIAYGYTF
J gene: TRBJ1-3; clone size: .; D gene: .; V gene: TRBV9; CDR3 DNA: TGTGCCAGCAGCGTAGGAATGTCGGGGAGCTCTGGAAACACCATATATTTT; CDR3 protein: CASSVGMSGSSGNTIYF
J gene: TRBJ2-5; clone size: .; D gene: .; V gene: TRBV11-1; CDR3 DNA: TGTGCCAGCCTTTCTCCAGAGGAGACCCAGTACTTC; CDR3 protein: CASLSPEETQYF
J gene: TRBJ1-6; clone size: .; D gene: .; V gene: TRBV9; CDR3 DNA: TGTGCCAGCAGCCTCCAGGACCAAAATAATTCACCCCTCCACTTT; CDR3 protein: CASSLQDQNNSPLHF
J gene: TRBJ1-4; clone size: .; D gene: .; V gene: TRBV29-1; CDR3 DNA: TGCAGCGTTGGGGACACCAATGAAAAACTGTTTTTT; CDR3 protein: CSVGDTNEKLFF
J gene: TRBJ2-6; clone size: .; D gene: TRBD1; V gene: TRBV4-1; CDR3 DNA: TGCGCCAGCAGCCATGCCGGGACAGGGGGCGCGTTTGGGGCCAACGTCCTGACTTTC; CDR3 protein: CASSHAGTGGAFGANVLTF
J gene: TRBJ2-3; clone size: .; D gene: .; V gene: TRBV6-1; CDR3 DNA: TGTGCCAGCAGTCCCGCGCGGGGAGATACGCAGTATTTT; CDR3 protein: CASSPARGDTQYF
J gene: TRBJ1-5; clone size: few; D gene: .; V gene: TRBV5-1; CDR3 DNA: TGCGCCAGCAGCTTGCTCGGGGGTCGGAATCAGCCCCAGCATTTT; CDR3 protein: CASSLLGGRNQPQHF
J gene: TRBJ1-1; clone size: .; D gene: .; V gene: TRBV5-1; CDR3 DNA: TGCGCCAGCAGCCCCGCCCTGAACACTGAAGCTTTCTTT; CDR3 protein: CASSPALNTEAFF
J gene: TRBJ2-7; clone size: few; D gene: .; V gene: TRBV4-2; CDR3 DNA: TGTGCCAGCAGCCAAGGGGGTGGGGTACGCGAGCAGTACTTC; CDR3 protein: CASSQGGGVREQYF
J gene: TRBJ1-2; clone size: few; D gene: .; V gene: TRBV28; CDR3 DNA: TGTGCCAGCAGAACCGGGGTGGGATATGGCTACACCTTC; CDR3 protein: CASRTGVGYGYTF
J gene: TRBJ1-6; clone size: .; D gene: TRBD1; V gene: TRBV7-9; CDR3 DNA: TGTGCCAGCAGCTTGGACAGGTCACTTTCACCCCTCCACTTT; CDR3 protein: CASSLDRSLSPLHF
J gene: TRBJ1-2; clone size: .; D gene: TRBD1; V gene: TRBV19; CDR3 DNA: TGTGCCAGTAGTATAGGACAGGGGGCGTCTGGCTACACCTTC; CDR3 protein: CASSIGQGASGYTF
J gene: TRBJ1-2; clone size: .; D gene: TRBD1; V gene: TRBV11-1; CDR3 DNA: TGTGCCAGCAGCCCGACAGGGGTCTATGGCTACACCTTC; CDR3 protein: CASSPTGVYGYTF
J gene: TRBJ2-7; clone size: .; D gene: TRBD2; V gene: TRBV5-4; CDR3 DNA: TGTGCCAGCAGCGCCGGACTAGCGGGGGATCTACGAGGGCAGTACTTC; CDR3 protein: CASSAGLAGDLRGQYF
J gene: TRBJ1-6; clone size: medium-sized; D gene: TRBD1; V gene: TRBV5-1; CDR3 DNA: TGCGCCAGCAGCAGGACAGGGATAACTTCACCCCTCCACTTT; CDR3 protein: CASSRTGITSPLHF
J gene: TRBJ2-2; clone size: .; D gene: TRBD2; V gene: TRBV11-3; CDR3 DNA: TGTGCCAGCAGCTTAGATGGGACTAGCGGCGGGGAGCTGTTTTTT; CDR3 protein: CASSLDGTSGGELFF
J gene: TRBJ1-2; clone size: .; D gene: .; V gene: TRBV28; CDR3 DNA: TGTGCCAGCAGTTTGCTGAGTTGGACGGCAACCGGGGGCTACACCTTC; CDR3 protein: CASSLLSWTATGGYTF
J gene: TRBJ1-2; clone size: .; D gene: .; V gene: TRBV28; CDR3 DNA: TGTGCCAGCAGCCCCTCTTCCTATGGCTACACCTTC; CDR3 protein: CASSPSSYGYTF
J gene: TRBJ1-2; clone size: few; D gene: .; V gene: TRBV5-1; CDR3 DNA: TGCGCCAGCAGCCCGCAAGCTTATGGCTACACCTTC; CDR3 protein: CASSPQAYGYTF
J gene: TRBJ1-5; clone size: .; D gene: .; V gene: TRBV6-5; CDR3 DNA: TGTGCCAGCAGTTCCACAGCTAATCAGCCCCAGCATTTT; CDR3 protein: CASSSTANQPQHF
J gene: TRBJ1-3; clone size: .; D gene: .; V gene: TRBV7-9; CDR3 DNA: TGTGCCAGCAGCTTAGCTGCCTCAAGCTCTGGAAACACCATATATTTT; CDR3 protein: CASSLAASSSGNTIYF
J gene: TRBJ1-4; clone size: .; D gene: TRBD1; V gene: TRBV28; CDR3 DNA: TGTGCCAGCAGTTTCCCCACAGGGGCCGTAAATGAAAAACTGTTTTTT; CDR3 protein: CASSFPTGAVNEKLFF
J gene: TRBJ1-3; clone size: .; D gene: .; V gene: TRBV7-8; CDR3 DNA: TGTGCCAGCAGCTTAGTCGGGGTAACCGGAAACACCATATATTTT; CDR3 protein: CASSLVGVTGNTIYF
J gene: TRBJ2-7; clone size: .; D gene: .; V gene: TRBV28; CDR3 DNA: TGTGCCAGCAGTTTGCGCCATCAATCCCCCTCCTACGAGCAGTACTTC; CDR3 protein: CASSLRHQSPSYEQYF